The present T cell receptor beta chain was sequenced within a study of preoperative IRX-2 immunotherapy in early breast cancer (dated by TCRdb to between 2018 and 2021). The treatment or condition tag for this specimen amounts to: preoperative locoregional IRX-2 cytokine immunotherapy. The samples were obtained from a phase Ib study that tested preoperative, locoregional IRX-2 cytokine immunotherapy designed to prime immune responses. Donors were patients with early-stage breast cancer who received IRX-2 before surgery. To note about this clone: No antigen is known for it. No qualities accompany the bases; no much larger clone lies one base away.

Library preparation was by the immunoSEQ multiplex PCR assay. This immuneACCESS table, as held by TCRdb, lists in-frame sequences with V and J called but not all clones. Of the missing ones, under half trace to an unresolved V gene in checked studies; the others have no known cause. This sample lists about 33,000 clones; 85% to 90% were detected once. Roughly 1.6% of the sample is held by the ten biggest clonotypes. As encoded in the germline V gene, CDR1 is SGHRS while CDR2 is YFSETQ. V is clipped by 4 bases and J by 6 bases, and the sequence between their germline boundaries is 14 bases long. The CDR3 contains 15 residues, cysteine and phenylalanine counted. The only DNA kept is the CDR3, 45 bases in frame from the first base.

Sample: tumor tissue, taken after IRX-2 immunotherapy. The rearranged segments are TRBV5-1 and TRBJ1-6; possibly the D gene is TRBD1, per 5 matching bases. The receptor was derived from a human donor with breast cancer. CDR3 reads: CASSAGGLSNSPLHF. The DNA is TGCGCCAGCAGCGCCGGGGGGTTATCTAATTCACCCCTCCACTTT.